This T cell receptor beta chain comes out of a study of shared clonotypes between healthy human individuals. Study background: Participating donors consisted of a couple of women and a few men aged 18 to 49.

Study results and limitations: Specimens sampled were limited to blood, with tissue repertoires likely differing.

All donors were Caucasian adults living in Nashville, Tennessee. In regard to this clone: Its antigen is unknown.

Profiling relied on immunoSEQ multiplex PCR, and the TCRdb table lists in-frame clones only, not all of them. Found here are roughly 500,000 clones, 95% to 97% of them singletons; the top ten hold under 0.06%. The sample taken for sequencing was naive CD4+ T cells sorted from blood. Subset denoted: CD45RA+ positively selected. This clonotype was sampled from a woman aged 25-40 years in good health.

CDR3 nucleotide sequence: TGTGCCAGCAGCTTGGGACTAGCGGACAACACCGGGGAGCTGTTTTTT. Protein: CASSLGLADNTGELFF. This rearrangement joins TRBV5-4 to TRBJ2-2, with 9 nucleotides matching TRBD2. CDR3 length equals 16 residues. The germline CDR1 and CDR2 sequences are SGHNT and YYREEE (reference sequence). Trimming took 0 bases from V and 2 from J; bases not matched to a gene: 2.